These 16 T cell receptor beta chains share one sample of origin, sequenced in a study of CD8 T cells in Susac syndrome. Random hexamers were used to reverse transcribe an amount of roughly 0.5 to 1 ug RNA. One entry per CDR3 protein results from TCRdb running MiXCR on the immunoSEQ multiplex PCR reads. The sample consists of some 190,000 distinct CDR3 sequences, nearly 97% of them appearing once. Sample: CD4+ T cells from PBMCs. These receptors came from a human donor with multiple sclerosis.

J is TRBJ2-7 and V is TRBV7-3; TRBD2 matches 9 bases. Germline V lookup: CDR1 SGHTA, CDR2 FQGTGA. The CDR3 runs 15 residues. The trim removed 4 bases at V and 3 bases at J, leaving 7 bases unmatched. CDR3 coding DNA: TGTGCCAGCAGCTACTTAGCGGGGGTTCGCTACGAGCAGTACTTC. Protein product: CASSYLAGVRYEQYF.

This chain links TRBV3-1 with TRBJ2-5, with D possibly TRBD2 on 7 matching bases. Trimming left V 4 bases short and J 6 bases short, with 21 bases between. The CDR3 is 16 amino acids. Germline assignment: CDR1 LGHDT and CDR2 YNNKEL (reference sequence). The CDR3 region has the DNA TGTGCCAGCAGCCCCCTTAGGGGGGGGGCCTCGAAGACCCAGTACTTC. Translated: CASSPLRGGASKTQYF.

This chain connects TRBV7-9 to TRBJ1-1; no firm D call. The length of the CDR3 is 14 residues. Trimming pared 0 bases from V and 2 bases from J, leaving 7 bases between. CDR1 and CDR2 (germline): SEHNR, FQNEAQ (reference sequence). In DNA, the CDR3 is TGTGCCAGCAGCTTAGCCCAGCCAAACACTGAAGCTTTCTTT. Translation: CASSLAQPNTEAFF. The full variable domain, rest sourced from reference TRBV7-9 and TRBJ1-1, is DTGVSQNPRHKITKRGQNVTFRCDPISEHNRLYWYRQTLGQGPEFLTYFQNEAQLEKSRLLSDRFSAERPKGSFSTLEIQRTEQGDSAMYLCASSLAQPNTEAFFGQGTRLTVV.

Here the CDR3 DNA reads TGCGCCAGCAGCTTGGCCAGCGGACCCTCCTACGGGGAGCTGTTTTTT. It translates to CASSLASGPSYGELFF. The chain has TRBV5-1 and TRBJ2-2, with a possible D match to TRBD2 (5 bases). V gave up 0 bases and J gave up 7 bases, with 16 bases separating them. Germline V gene lookup returns CDR1 SGHRS and CDR2 YFSETQ. This CDR3 has 16 residues.

This clonotype was detected once. The CDR3 loop is CASSPRDRSDTQYF. The CDR3 coding sequence is TGTGCCAGCAGCCCCCGGGACCGGTCAGATACGCAGTATTTT. J is TRBJ2-3 and V is TRBV3-1; either TRBD1 or TRBD2 may fit D (5 bases each). The CDR3 sequence is 14 residues long. The V end lost 4 bases, the J end lost 4 bases, and 12 bases lay between the germline ends. Germline V lookup: CDR1 LGHDT, CDR2 YNNKEL (reference sequence).

The gene calls are TRBV20-1 and TRBJ2-7; perhaps TRBD2 as D (6 bases). The CDR3 is made up of 18 amino acids. Looked up from germline, CDR1 is DFQATT and CDR2 is SNEGSKA (reference sequence). V shed 5 bases and J shed 2 bases, with 28 bases lying between them. In DNA, the CDR3 is TGCAGTGCTGGGTGGGGCTCTGGGGGGATAGGTCGGACCTACGAGCAGTACTTC. It is translated as CSAGWGSGGIGRTYEQYF.

The CDR3 sequence is CASSLGTGPYGYTF. The DNA of the CDR3 is TGTGCCAGCAGTTTAGGGACAGGGCCCTATGGCTACACCTTC. V usage is TRBV27 and J usage is TRBJ1-2; 9 bases align to TRBD1. V lost 2 bases to trimming and J lost 4 bases; unmatched junction nucleotides: 2. Germline V lookup: CDR1 MNHEY, CDR2 SMNVEV (reference sequence). This CDR3 has 14 residues.

The chain is built from TRBV28 and TRBJ1-2; D ambiguous. The CDR3 length is 15 residues. Trimming shortened V by 4 bases and J by 8 bases, and 20 bases separated the two germline ends. The germline V gene has CDR1 MDHEN and CDR2 SYDVKM. This chain's CDR3 is CASSYTVLGAGGYTF. The DNA of the CDR3 is TGTGCCAGCAGTTACACAGTTCTGGGCGCGGGGGGCTACACCTTC.

The J gene is TRBJ1-2, the V gene TRBV12-3 or TRBV12-4; D uncertain. Trimming took off 4 bases at V and 0 bases at J, with 12 bases between the two ends. The CDR3 contains 15 residues. As DNA, the CDR3 is TGTGCCAGCAGTTCCGGACGGGGTTCTAACTATGGCTACACCTTC. It codes for CASSSGRGSNYGYTF.

This chain connects TRBV4-1 to TRBJ2-7; 8 bases align to TRBD1. CDR1 is MGHRA and CDR2 is YSYEKL in the germline V gene. The CDR3 loop spans 18 amino acids. The V segment lost 3 bases and the J segment 5 bases; nucleotides outside the gene matches: 18. DNA for the CDR3: TGCGCCAGCAGCCACACGCCGCGGAGAGAGTACAGGGGGGACGAGCAGTACTTC. This sequence encodes CASSHTPRREYRGDEQYF.

This chain links TRBV7-9 with TRBJ1-2; D is uncertain. The CDR3 is 14 residues long. The germline V and J ends were trimmed by 0 bases and 5 bases, with 10 bases remaining between them. The V gene's germline CDR1 is SEHNR and CDR2 FQNEAQ (reference sequence). CDR3 nucleotide sequence: TGTGCCAGCAGCTTAGCGAACCCCATATATGGCTACACCTTC. It translates to CASSLANPIYGYTF.

This clonotype was observed a handful of times. The chain carries TRBV30 and TRBJ2-7, with 8 nucleotides matching TRBD2. Trimming removed 2 bases from V and 4 bases from J; junction bases left unmatched: 7. The CDR3 loop spans 14 amino acids. Germline V CDR1 and CDR2: GTSNPN, SVGIG (reference sequence). Here the CDR3 DNA reads TGTGCCTGGAGTATCGGGGGGGCCGGTTACGAGCAGTACTTC. This encodes CAWSIGGAGYEQYF.

The DNA for the CDR3 is TGCAGTGCTAGTCGGCGGGACAGGGAGCGGCCCCTCCACTTT. It encodes CSASRRDRERPLHF. The rearrangement uses TRBV20-1 and TRBJ1-6, with 9 bases identical to TRBD1. This CDR3 comprises 14 residues. The germline V gene encodes CDR1 DFQATT and CDR2 SNEGSKA (reference sequence). V lost 3 bases, J lost 13 bases, and 10 bases stayed unmatched.

The V call is TRBV5-1, the J call TRBJ2-5; 10 positions match TRBD2. This CDR3 region has 17 residues. CDR1 and CDR2 (germline): SGHRS, YFSETQ. V trimming: 0 bases; J trimming: 1 base; junction bases outside the gene matches: 6. The chain's CDR3 is CASSLASTSGVQETQYF. DNA of the CDR3: TGCGCCAGCAGCTTGGCCAGCACTAGCGGGGTCCAAGAGACCCAGTACTTC.

The sample holds one count of this clonotype. The chain uses TRBV7-2 and TRBJ1-5; 7 bases fit TRBD1. The CDR3 has 15 amino acids. The germline gives CDR1 SGHTA, CDR2 FQGNSA. V shed 4 bases and J 0 bases; nucleotides not matched to a gene: 3. The CDR3 DNA is TGTGCCAGCAGCTCGTGGACAGGTAGCAATCAGCCCCAGCATTTT. The encoded protein is CASSSWTGSNQPQHF.

The V and J genes are TRBV7-2 and TRBJ1-2; 8 bases are a match to TRBD1. The CDR3 contains 14 residues. The V gene's germline CDR1 is SGHTA and CDR2 FQGNSA. Trimming cost V 4 bases and J 3 bases; bases outside gene matches: 4. CDR3 bases: TGTGCCAGCAGCTCCTTGACAGGGGACTATGGCTACACCTTC. Its translation: CASSSLTGDYGYTF.